The 16 T cell receptor beta chains below come from one sample, sequenced in a study of T cells in localized non-small cell lung cancer. Profiling relied on immunoSEQ multiplex PCR, and the TCRdb table lists in-frame clones only, not all of them. The data hold approximately 35,000 clones, with under 90% observed a single time. The specimen comprised peripheral blood, sampled before any cancer treatment. The receptors stem from a man between 40 and 70 years old with stage I lung adenocarcinoma.

V usage is TRBV19 and J usage is TRBJ1-2, with D hard to call. The CDR3 is made up of 13 amino acids. CDR1 and CDR2 from the germline V gene are LNHDA and SQIVND (reference sequence). The V gene lost 6 bases and the J gene lost 2 bases, with 10 bases spanning the gap. In nucleotides, the CDR3 is TGTGCCAGTAGGGGAGGACTGAACTATGGCTACACCTTC. Residues: CASRGGLNYGYTF.

The chain couples TRBV5-1 to TRBJ1-1; perhaps TRBD1 as D (5 bases). Germline V lookup: CDR1 SGHRS, CDR2 YFSETQ. V shed 1 base and J shed 1 base, with 5 bases lying between them. This CDR3 region has 13 residues. This chain's CDR3 is CASSLTGNTEAFF. DNA of the CDR3: TGCGCCAGCAGCTTGACAGGGAACACTGAAGCTTTCTTT.

This chain uses TRBV6-1 with TRBJ2-1; the D is unclear. CDR3 length equals 12 residues. The V end was cut by 6 bases, the J end by 7 bases, with 10 bases between. Germline assignment: CDR1 MNHNS and CDR2 SASEGT. The CDR3 region is CASRGRRNEQFF. The CDR3 DNA follows: TGTGCCAGCAGGGGCCGTAGGAATGAGCAGTTCTTC.

This clone was found a few times. The V call is TRBV5-6, the J call TRBJ1-1; D gene ambiguous. CDR1 is SGHDT and CDR2 is YYEEEE in the germline V gene. The CDR3 spans 12 residues. V was shortened by 4 bases and J by 6 bases, with 10 bases between the two germline ends. CDR3 nucleotides: TGTGCCAGCAGCGGAGGGAGGCCTGAAGCTTTCTTT. Translating it yields CASSGGRPEAFF.

The J gene is TRBJ1-2, the V gene TRBV19; 7 bases map to TRBD1. Germline V CDR1 and CDR2: LNHDA, SQIVND (reference sequence). V lost 2 bases, J lost 5 bases, and 5 bases stayed unmatched. This CDR3 region has 14 residues. Here the CDR3 DNA reads TGTGCCAGTAGTATACGGGCAGGGGGATATGGCTACACCTTC. This encodes CASSIRAGGYGYTF.

The genes are TRBV5-1 and TRBJ1-2; perhaps TRBD1 as D (5 bases). Germline loops: CDR1 SGHRS, CDR2 YFSETQ. The length of the CDR3 is 14 residues. V lost 0 bases, J lost 0 bases, and 6 bases lay in between. Here the CDR3 reads CASSLDRTNYGYTF. The CDR3 coding sequence is TGCGCCAGCAGCTTGGACAGGACTAACTATGGCTACACCTTC.

The V call is TRBV7-2, the J call TRBJ1-1; D is ambiguous. Trimming took off 2 bases at V and 1 base at J, with 20 bases between the two ends. Germline V gene sequence: CDR1 SGHTA, CDR2 FQGNSA. The CDR3 runs to 18 residues. CDR3 DNA sequence: TGTGCCAGCAGCTTACGGACCCTTAGTGGGTTGAGGAACACTGAAGCTTTCTTT. Amino acids: CASSLRTLSGLRNTEAFF.

Written as DNA, the CDR3 is TGTGCCGCTGGACAGGGCGATGAAAAACTGTTTTTT. Protein product: CAAGQGDEKLFF. V is TRBV19 and J is TRBJ1-4; 8 bases map to TRBD1. Germline trimming cut 11 bases from V and 6 bases from J; bases unmatched to any gene: 5. This CDR3 contains 12 residues. From germline, CDR1 is LNHDA and CDR2 SQIVND (reference sequence). Full variable domain (outside the CDR3, taken from reference TRBV19 and TRBJ1-4): DGGITQSPKYLFRKEGQNVTLSCEQNLNHDAMYWYRQDPGQGLRLIYYSQIVNDFQKGDIAEGYSVSREKKESFPLTVTSAQKNPTAFYLCAAGQGDEKLFFGSGTQLSVL.

The V gene is TRBV14, the J gene TRBJ1-2; 9 bases map to TRBD1. Germline lookup yields CDR1 SGHDN and CDR2 FVKESK. This CDR3 has 15 amino acids. V lost 4 bases to trimming and J lost 2 bases; unmatched junction nucleotides: 5. As DNA, the CDR3 is TGTGCCAGCAGCCTAGCCGGACAGGGGAACTATGGCTACACCTTC. This sequence encodes CASSLAGQGNYGYTF. The variable domain in full, completed from reference TRBV14 and TRBJ1-2, reads EAGVTQFPSHSVIEKGQTVTLRCDPISGHDNLYWYRRVMGKEIKFLLHFVKESKQDESGMPNNRFLAERTGGTYSTLKVQPAELEDSGVYFCASSLAGQGNYGYTFGSGTRLTVV.

This chain links TRBV10-3 with TRBJ2-1; D is uncertain. V was trimmed by 4 bases and J by 8 bases, leaving 12 bases between them. The CDR3 runs 13 residues. The V gene's germline CDR1 is ENHRY and CDR2 SYGVKD. The chain's CDR3 is CAISASLGDEQFF. CDR3 nucleotide sequence: TGTGCCATCAGTGCCTCCCTTGGGGATGAGCAGTTCTTC.

This chain uses TRBV7-9 with TRBJ2-7; D is unresolved. Germline V gene sequence: CDR1 SEHNR, CDR2 FQNEAQ (reference sequence). V shed 5 bases and J shed 3 bases, with 17 bases lying between them. The CDR3 is 15 residues long. CDR3 region: CASSVRFLPHYEQYF. The CDR3 DNA reads TGTGCCAGCAGCGTCCGATTTCTACCCCACTACGAGCAGTACTTC.

V usage is TRBV30 and J usage is TRBJ2-5, with D tentatively TRBD1 (5 bases). There are 14 residues in the CDR3. The V end was cut by 4 bases, the J end by 5 bases, with 17 bases between. CDR1 and CDR2 from the germline V gene are GTSNPN and SVGIG (reference sequence). The CDR3 spells CAWTRQGVFETQYF. As DNA, the CDR3 is TGTGCCTGGACACGGCAGGGCGTGTTCGAGACCCAGTACTTC.

The rearrangement joins TRBV5-6 to TRBJ2-2; tentative D call: TRBD1 (6 bases). The length of the CDR3 is 16 residues. Per germline, CDR1 SGHDT and CDR2 YYEEEE. V lost 0 bases to trimming and J lost 5 bases, with 14 bases between them. CDR3 DNA: TGTGCCAGCAGCTTGGGGGCAGGGGTCGCAACCGGGGAGCTGTTTTTT. It is translated as CASSLGAGVATGELFF.

With regard to this clone: The sample holds other DNA sequences that translate to the same CDR3. The CDR3 coding sequence is TGTGCCAGCAGCTTGGGATCCACTGAAGCTTTCTTT. As protein: CASSLGSTEAFF. The chain has TRBV5-6 and TRBJ1-1; D gene unclear. The CDR3 has 12 residues. CDR1 SGHDT and CDR2 YYEEEE come from the germline V gene. Trimming cost V 0 bases and J 4 bases, with 4 bases left between them.

J is TRBJ1-4 and V is TRBV19; D is uncertain. Per germline, CDR1 LNHDA and CDR2 SQIVND (reference sequence). Between the trimmed V and J ends, which lost 5 bases and 7 bases, there was a span of 17 bases. The CDR3 is 15 amino acids. The CDR3 protein is CASSSQTSKGEKLFF. The CDR3 bases are TGTGCCAGTAGTTCCCAGACCAGTAAAGGTGAAAAACTGTTTTTT.

As regards this clone: The sample contains more than one DNA sequence encoding this CDR3. The chain recombines TRBV20-1 with TRBJ2-5; no firm D call. This CDR3 comprises 11 residues. Germline V gene data show CDR1 as DFQATT and CDR2 as SNEGSKA (reference sequence). Trimming took 3 bases from V and 3 from J, leaving 5 bases between them. The CDR3 DNA follows: TGCAGTGCTAGGGCGGAAGAGACCCAGTACTTC. It encodes CSARAEETQYF.